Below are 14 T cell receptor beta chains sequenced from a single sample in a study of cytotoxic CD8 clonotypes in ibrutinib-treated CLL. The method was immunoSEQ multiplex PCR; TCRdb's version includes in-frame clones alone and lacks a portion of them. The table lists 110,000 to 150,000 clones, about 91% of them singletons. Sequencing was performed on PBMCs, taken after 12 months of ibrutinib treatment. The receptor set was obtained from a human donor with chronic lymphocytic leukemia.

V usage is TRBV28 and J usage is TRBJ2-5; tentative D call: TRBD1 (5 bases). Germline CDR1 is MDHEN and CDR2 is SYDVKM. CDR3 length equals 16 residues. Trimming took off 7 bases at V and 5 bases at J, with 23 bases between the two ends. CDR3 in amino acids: CASTLGQILTMETQYF. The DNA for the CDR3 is TGTGCCAGCACTCTGGGGCAGATTCTTACCATGGAGACCCAGTACTTC. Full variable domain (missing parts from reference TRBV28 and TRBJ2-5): DVKVTQSSRYLVKRTGEKVFLECVQDMDHENMFWYRQDPGLGLRLIYFSYDVKMKEKGDIPEGYSVSREKKERFSLILESASTNQTSMYLCASTLGQILTMETQYFGPGTRLLVL.

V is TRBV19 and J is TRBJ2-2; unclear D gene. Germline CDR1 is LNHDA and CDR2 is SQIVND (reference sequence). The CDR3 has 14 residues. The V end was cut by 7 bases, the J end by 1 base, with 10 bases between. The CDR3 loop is CASTLPGNTGELFF. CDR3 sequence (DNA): TGTGCCAGTACTCTACCAGGGAACACCGGGGAGCTGTTTTTT.

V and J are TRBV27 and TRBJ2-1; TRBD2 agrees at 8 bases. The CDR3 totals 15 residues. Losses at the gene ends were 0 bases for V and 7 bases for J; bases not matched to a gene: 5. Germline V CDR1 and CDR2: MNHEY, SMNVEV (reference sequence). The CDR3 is CASSLSGSGINEQFF. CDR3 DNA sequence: TGTGCCAGCAGTTTATCTGGTAGCGGGATAAATGAGCAGTTCTTC.

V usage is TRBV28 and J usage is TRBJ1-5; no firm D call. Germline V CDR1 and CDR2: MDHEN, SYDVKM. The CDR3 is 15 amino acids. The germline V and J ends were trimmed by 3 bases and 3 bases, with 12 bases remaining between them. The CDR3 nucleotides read TGTGCCAGCAGTTTTTTTTTGGGCGACAATCAGCCCCAGCATTTT. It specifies CASSFFLGDNQPQHF.

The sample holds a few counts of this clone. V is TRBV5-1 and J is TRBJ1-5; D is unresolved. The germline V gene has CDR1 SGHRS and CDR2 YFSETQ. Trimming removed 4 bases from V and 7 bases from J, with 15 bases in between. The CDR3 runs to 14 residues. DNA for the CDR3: TGCGCCAGCAGCCCTCGGGCGGGAGGGCAGCCCCAGCATTTT. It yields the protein CASSPRAGGQPQHF.

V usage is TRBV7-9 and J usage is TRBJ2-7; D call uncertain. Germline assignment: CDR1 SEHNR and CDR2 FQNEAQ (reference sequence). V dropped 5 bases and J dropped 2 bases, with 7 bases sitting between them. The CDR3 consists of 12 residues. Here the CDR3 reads CASSGDTYEQYF. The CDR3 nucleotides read TGTGCCAGCAGCGGTGACACCTACGAGCAGTACTTC. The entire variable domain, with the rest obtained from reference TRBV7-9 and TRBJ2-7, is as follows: DTGVSQNPRHKITKRGQNVTFRCDPISEHNRLYWYRQTLGQGPEFLTYFQNEAQLEKSRLLSDRFSAERPKGSFSTLEIQRTEQGDSAMYLCASSGDTYEQYFGPGTRLTVT.

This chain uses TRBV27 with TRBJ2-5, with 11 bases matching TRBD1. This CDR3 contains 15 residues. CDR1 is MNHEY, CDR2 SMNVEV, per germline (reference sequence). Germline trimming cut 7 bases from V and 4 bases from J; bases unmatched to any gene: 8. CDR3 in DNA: TGTGCCAGCACAGCGGGACAGGGGGTTCTAGAGACCCAGTACTTC. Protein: CASTAGQGVLETQYF.

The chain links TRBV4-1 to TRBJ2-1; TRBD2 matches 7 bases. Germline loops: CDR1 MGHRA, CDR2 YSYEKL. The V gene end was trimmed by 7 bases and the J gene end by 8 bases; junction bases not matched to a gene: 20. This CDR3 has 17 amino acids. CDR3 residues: CASTLAESSPGPYEQFF. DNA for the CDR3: TGCGCCAGCACCCTAGCGGAATCATCCCCGGGGCCATATGAGCAGTTCTTC.

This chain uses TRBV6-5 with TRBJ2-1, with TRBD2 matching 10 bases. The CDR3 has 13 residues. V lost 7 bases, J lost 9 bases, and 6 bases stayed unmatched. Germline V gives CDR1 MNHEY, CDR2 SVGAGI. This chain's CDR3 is CASNLVAGGEQFF. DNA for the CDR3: TGTGCCAGCAATTTAGTAGCGGGGGGTGAGCAGTTCTTC.

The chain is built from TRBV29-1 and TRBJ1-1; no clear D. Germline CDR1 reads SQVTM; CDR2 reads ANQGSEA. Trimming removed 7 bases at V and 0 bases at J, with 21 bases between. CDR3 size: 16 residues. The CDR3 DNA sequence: TGCAGCGCTCAAATGGGTCCCTACTTCATGAACACTGAAGCTTTCTTT. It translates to CSAQMGPYFMNTEAFF.

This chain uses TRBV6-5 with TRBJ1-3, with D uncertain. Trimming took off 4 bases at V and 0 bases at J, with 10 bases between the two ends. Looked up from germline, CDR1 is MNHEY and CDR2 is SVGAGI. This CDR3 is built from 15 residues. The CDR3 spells CASSSTDFSGNTIYF. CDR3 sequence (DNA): TGTGCCAGCAGTTCCACGGACTTCTCTGGAAACACCATATATTTT.

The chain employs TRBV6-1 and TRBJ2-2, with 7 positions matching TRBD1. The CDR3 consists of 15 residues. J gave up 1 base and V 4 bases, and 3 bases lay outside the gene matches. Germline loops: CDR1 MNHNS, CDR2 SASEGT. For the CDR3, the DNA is TGTGCCAGCAGTGTGGACAGGCTGAACACCGGGGAGCTGTTTTTT. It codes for CASSVDRLNTGELFF.

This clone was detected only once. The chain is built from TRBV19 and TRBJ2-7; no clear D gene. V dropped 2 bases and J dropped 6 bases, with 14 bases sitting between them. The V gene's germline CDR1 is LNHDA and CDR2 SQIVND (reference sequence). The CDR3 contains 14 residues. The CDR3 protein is CASSIQMDPLEQYF. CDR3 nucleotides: TGTGCCAGTAGTATACAGATGGATCCTCTCGAGCAGTACTTC.

CDR3 sequence reads: CATSFPPGLMNTEAFF. For the CDR3, the DNA is TGTGCCACGTCTTTCCCCCCAGGCCTTATGAACACTGAAGCTTTCTTT. The V and J genes are TRBV30 and TRBJ1-1; D is unclear. This CDR3 has 16 amino acids. The V gene lost 8 bases and the J gene lost 0 bases, with 22 bases spanning the gap. Germline CDR1 and CDR2: GTSNPN and SVGIG (reference sequence).